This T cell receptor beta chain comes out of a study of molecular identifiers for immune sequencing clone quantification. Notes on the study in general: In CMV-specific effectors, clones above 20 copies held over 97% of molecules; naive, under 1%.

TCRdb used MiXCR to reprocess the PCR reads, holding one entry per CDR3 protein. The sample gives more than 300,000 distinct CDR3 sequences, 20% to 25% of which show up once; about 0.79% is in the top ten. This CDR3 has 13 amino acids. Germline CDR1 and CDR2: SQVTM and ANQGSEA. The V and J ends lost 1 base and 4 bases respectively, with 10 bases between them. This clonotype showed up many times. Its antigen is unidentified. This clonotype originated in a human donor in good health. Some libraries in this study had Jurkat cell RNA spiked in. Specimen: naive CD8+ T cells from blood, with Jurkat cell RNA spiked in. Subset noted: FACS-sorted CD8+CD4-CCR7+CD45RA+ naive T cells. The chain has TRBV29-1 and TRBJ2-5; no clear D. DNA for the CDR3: TGCAGCGTTGAAGGCTGGCGAGCAGAGACCCAGTACTTC. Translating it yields CSVEGWRAETQYF.